This T cell receptor beta chain was obtained from a study of T cells after yellow fever vaccination. Overall study findings and caveats: Compared with primary, the secondary response was weaker and peaked at day 5, not 15. The appearance of a small share of clonotypes in both CD4 and CD8 compartments was observed. Post-booster repertoires again held most primary-vaccination clones (about 96% CD4, over 80% CD8).

This clonotype was seen at least ten times. No antigen is known for it. A 5'RACE template-switching step, the method used to make TCR cDNA, added a universal primer site and UMIs. TCRdb analysed the 5' RACE reads with MiXCR anew, one entry per CDR3 protein. The sample lists under 200,000 distinct CDR3 sequences; around 7.3% were seen once. V was pared by 5 bases and J by 4 bases, with 4 bases between. The CDR3 extends over 11 amino acids. In germline, CDR1 is ENHRY, CDR2 SYGVKD. Sample: CD4+ T cells sorted from PBMCs, taken 5 days after the first yellow fever vaccination. The rearrangement uses TRBV10-3 and TRBJ2-3; D is ambiguous. The TCR was taken from a man younger than 35 who received the YFV17D yellow fever vaccine. CDR3 region: CAISRADTQYF. CDR3 DNA: TGTGCCATCAGTCGTGCAGATACGCAGTATTTT.